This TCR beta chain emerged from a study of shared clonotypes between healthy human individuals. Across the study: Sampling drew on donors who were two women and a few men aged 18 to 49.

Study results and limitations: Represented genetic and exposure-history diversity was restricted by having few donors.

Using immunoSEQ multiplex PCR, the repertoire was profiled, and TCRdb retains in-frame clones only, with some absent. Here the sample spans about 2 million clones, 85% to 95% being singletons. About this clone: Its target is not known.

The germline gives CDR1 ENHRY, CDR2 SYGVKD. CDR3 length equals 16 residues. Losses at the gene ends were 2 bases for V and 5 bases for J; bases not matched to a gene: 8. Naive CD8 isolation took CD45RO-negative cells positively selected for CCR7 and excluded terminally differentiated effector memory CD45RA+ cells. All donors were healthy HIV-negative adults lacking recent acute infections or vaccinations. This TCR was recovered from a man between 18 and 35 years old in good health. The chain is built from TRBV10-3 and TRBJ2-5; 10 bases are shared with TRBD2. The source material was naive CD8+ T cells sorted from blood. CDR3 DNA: TGTGCCATCAGTGAGGCTAGCGGGAGTGGTTGGGAGACCCAGTACTTC. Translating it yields CAISEASGSGWETQYF.